A single sample is the source of the 2 T cell receptor beta chains below, sequenced in a study of blood T cell repertoires in COVID-19 (dated by TCRdb to 2020 to 2021). Library preparation employed the immunoSEQ multiplex PCR assay. The clones in this table, taken by TCRdb from immuneACCESS, are in-frame only. Not every clone is retained; where verified, under half of the shortfall comes from an unresolved V gene, and the cause of the rest is unknown. Here the sample has roughly 84,000 clones; approximately 80% occur a single time. The top ten constitute 12% of the sample. Sequenced: peripheral blood. The origin of the receptors is a woman in her 40s with active or convalescent COVID-19.

The chain uses TRBV18 and TRBJ2-5; D unclear. Germline V CDR1 and CDR2: KGHSH, LQKENI. The CDR3 length is 14 residues. V lost 0 bases and J lost 0, with 5 bases in between. Here the CDR3 reads CASSPPAHQETQYF. The CDR3 DNA reads TGTGCCAGCTCACCACCGGCCCACCAAGAGACCCAGTACTTC.

The V call is TRBV5-6, the J call TRBJ2-7; 7 bases line up with TRBD2. Germline values: CDR1 SGHDT, CDR2 YYEEEE. CDR3 length equals 14 residues. Trimming at V came to 0 bases and at J to 3 bases, leaving 3 bases not matched to a gene. The CDR3, as DNA: TGTGCCAGCAGCTTGGAGGGAGGGAACTACGAGCAGTACTTC. Protein: CASSLEGGNYEQYF.